This T cell receptor (beta chain) was recovered during a study of blood T cell repertoires in COVID-19. Generated by immunoSEQ multiplex PCR, the TCRdb table keeps only in-frame clones and is missing some. The sample lists around 100,000 clones; about 80% were seen once. This CDR3 region has 15 residues. Trimming pared 1 base from V and 0 bases from J, leaving 9 bases between. Germline CDR1 is LGHDT and CDR2 is YNNKEL (reference sequence). This receptor was identified in a man between 65 and 85 years old with active or convalescent COVID-19. J is TRBJ2-5 and V is TRBV3-1 (or the pseudogene TRBV3-2), with D perhaps TRBD2 (5 bases). The sample comprised peripheral blood. CDR3 residues: CASSQGSEYQETQYF. CDR3 nucleotides: TGTGCCAGCAGCCAAGGTAGCGAGTACCAAGAGACCCAGTACTTC.